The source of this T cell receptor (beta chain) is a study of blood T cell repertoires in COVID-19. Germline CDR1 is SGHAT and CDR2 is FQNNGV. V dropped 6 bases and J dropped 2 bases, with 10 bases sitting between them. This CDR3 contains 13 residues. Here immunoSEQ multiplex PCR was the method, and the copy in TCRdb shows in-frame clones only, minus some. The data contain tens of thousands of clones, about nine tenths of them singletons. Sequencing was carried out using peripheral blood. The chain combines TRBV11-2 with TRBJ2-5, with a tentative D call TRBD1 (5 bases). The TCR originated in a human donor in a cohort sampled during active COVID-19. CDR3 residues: CASRWTQQETQYF. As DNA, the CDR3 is TGTGCCAGCAGGTGGACACAGCAAGAGACCCAGTACTTC.